This T cell receptor (beta chain) came from a study of T cells expressing NK-cell markers. Turning to the study itself: CD3+CD56+NKG2C+, CD3+CD56+NKG2C- and CD3+CD56-NKG2C+ T cells, once sorted, supplied the TCR beta repertoires.

The CDR3 is 18 residues long. In germline, CDR1 is MGHRA, CDR2 YSYEKL. TCRdb reprocessed the 5' RACE reads, keeping one entry per CDR3 protein, no DNA. This sample's clone table lists 500,000 or so distinct CDR3 sequences. This clonotype was obtained from a man between 18 and 35 years old in good health. The sequenced material came from blood T cells: a sorted CD56 or NKG2C T cell subset, CD4+ or CD8+ T cells, or bulk PBMC T cells (not recorded which). The rearrangement links TRBV4-1 to TRBJ1-2; lacking DNA, the TRBD1 call made by TCRdb goes unchecked. CDR3 protein: CASSQVVDTTRAPYGYTF.